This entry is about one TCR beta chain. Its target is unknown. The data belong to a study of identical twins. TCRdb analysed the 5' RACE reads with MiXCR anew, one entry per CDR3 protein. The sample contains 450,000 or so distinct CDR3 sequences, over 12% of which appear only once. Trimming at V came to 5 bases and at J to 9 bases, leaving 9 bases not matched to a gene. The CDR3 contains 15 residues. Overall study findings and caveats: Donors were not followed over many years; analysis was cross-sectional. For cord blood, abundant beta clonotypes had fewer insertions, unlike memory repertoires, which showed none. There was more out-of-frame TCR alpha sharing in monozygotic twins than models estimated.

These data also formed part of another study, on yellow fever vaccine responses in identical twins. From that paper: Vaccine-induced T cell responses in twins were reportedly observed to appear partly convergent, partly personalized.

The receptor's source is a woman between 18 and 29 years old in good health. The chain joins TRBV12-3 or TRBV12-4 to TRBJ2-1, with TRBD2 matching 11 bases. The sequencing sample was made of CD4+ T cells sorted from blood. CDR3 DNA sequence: TGTGCCAGCAGTCCGTTAGCGGGGGGGCCTAGTGAGCAGTTCTTC. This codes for CASSPLAGGPSEQFF.